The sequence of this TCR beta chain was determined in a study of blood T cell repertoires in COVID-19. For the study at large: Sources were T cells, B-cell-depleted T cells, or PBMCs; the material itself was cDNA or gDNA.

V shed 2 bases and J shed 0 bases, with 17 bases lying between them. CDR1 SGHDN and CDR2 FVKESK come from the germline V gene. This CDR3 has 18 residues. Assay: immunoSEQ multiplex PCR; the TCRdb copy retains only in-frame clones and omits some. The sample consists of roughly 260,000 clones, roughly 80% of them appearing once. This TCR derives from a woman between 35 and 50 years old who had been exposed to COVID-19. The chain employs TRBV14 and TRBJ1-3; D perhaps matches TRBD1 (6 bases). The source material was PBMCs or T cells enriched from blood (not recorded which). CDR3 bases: TGTGCCAGCAGCCAACCCTCTTACAGGGCTCCCTCTGGAAACACCATATATTTT. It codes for CASSQPSYRAPSGNTIYF.